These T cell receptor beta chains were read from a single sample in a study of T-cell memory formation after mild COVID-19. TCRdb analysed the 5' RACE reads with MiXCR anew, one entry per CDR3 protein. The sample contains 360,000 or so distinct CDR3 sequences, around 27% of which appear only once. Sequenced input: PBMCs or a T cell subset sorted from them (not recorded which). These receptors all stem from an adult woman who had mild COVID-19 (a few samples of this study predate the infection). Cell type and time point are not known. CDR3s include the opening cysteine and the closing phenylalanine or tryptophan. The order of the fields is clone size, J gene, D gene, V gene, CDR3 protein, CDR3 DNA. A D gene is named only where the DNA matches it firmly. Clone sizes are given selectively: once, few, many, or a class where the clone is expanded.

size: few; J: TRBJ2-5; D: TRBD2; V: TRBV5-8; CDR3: CASSSRLAGDQETQYF; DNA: TGTGCCAGCAGCTCCAGACTAGCGGGGGACCAAGAGACCCAGTACTTC
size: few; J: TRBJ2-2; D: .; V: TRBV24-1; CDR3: CATSDTDRLGELFF; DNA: TGTGCCACCAGTGACACTGACAGGCTGGGGGAGCTGTTTTTT
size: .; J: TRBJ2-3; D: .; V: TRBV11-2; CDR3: CASSGATDTQYF; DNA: TGTGCCAGCAGCGGGGCCACAGATACGCAGTATTTT
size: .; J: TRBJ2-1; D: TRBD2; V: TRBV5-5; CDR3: CASSLPRLAGYNEQFF; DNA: TGTGCCAGCAGCTTGCCACGACTAGCGGGGTACAATGAGCAGTTCTTC
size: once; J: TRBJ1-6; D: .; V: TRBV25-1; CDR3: CASSDPTGSSYNSPLHF; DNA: TGTGCCAGCAGTGACCCCACAGGGAGCTCCTATAATTCACCCCTCCACTTT
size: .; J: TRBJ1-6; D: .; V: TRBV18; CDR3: CASSPEGSSYNSPLHF; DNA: TGTGCCAGCTCACCTGAAGGGAGCTCCTATAATTCACCCCTCCACTTT
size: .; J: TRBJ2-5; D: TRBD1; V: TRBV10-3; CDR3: CAISEPGQGFRETQYF; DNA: TGTGCCATCAGTGAACCGGGACAGGGATTTCGAGAGACCCAGTACTTC
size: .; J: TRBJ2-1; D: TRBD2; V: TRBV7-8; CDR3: CASSLRSGGTYNEQFF; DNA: TGTGCCAGCAGCTTAAGAAGCGGGGGAACCTACAATGAGCAGTTCTTC
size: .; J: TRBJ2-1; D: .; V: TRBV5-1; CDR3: CASSLGTGRSYNEQFF; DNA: TGCGCCAGCAGCTTAGGGACGGGACGCTCCTACAATGAGCAGTTCTTC
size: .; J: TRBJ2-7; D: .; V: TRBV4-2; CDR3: CASSQANEGYYEQYF; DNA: TGTGCCAGCAGCCAAGCGAATGAGGGATACTACGAGCAGTACTTC
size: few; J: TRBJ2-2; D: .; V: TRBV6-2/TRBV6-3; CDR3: CASSPRTVYTGELFF; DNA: TGTGCCAGCAGTCCCCGGACAGTTTACACCGGGGAGCTGTTTTTT
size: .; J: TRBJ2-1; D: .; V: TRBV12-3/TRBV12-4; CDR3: CASSLSLGAADTYNEQFF; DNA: TGTGCCAGCAGTTTAAGTCTGGGTGCGGCGGATACTTACAATGAGCAGTTCTTC
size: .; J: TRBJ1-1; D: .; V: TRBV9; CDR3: CASSVAGDENTEAFF; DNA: TGTGCCAGCAGCGTAGCAGGGGATGAGAACACTGAAGCTTTCTTT
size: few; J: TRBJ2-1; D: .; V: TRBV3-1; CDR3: CASSQDVASGAPMEFF; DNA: .
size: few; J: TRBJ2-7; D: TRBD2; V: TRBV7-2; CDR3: CASSSTASGSYEQYF; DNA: TGTGCCAGCAGCTCTACCGCTAGCGGATCCTACGAGCAGTACTTC
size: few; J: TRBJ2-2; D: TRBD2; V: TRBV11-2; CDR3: CASSYNPLNRGANTGELFF; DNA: TGTGCCAGCAGCTATAACCCCCTGAACCGGGGGGCGAACACCGGGGAGCTGTTTTTT
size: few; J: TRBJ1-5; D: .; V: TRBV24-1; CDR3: CATSDRTGRGNQPQHF; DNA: TGTGCCACCAGTGACCGTACCGGGAGGGGCAATCAGCCCCAGCATTTT
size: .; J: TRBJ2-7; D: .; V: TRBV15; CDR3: CATSRGFGDTRGEQYF; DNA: TGTGCCACCAGCAGAGGGTTTGGCGACACGCGGGGCGAGCAGTACTTC
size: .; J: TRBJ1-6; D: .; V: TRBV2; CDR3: CASIRGLGDSPLHF; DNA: TGTGCCAGCATTCGGGGCCTTGGAGATTCACCCCTCCACTTT
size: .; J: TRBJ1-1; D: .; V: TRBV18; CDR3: CAVNEVSGTEAFF; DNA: TGTGCCGTAAACGAGGTATCGGGTACTGAAGCTTTCTTT
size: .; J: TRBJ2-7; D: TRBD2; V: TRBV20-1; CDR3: CSAYRLANYEQYF; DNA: TGCAGTGCTTACAGACTAGCCAACTACGAGCAGTACTTC
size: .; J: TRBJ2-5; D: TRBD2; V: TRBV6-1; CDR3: CASKASGASETQYF; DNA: TGTGCCAGCAAGGCTAGCGGGGCTTCGGAGACCCAGTACTTC
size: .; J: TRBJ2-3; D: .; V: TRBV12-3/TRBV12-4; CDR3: CASSFDRYPDTQYF; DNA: TGTGCCAGCAGTTTCGACAGGTACCCAGATACGCAGTATTTT
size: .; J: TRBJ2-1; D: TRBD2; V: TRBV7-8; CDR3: CASSRTSGVARQFF; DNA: TGTGCCAGCAGTCGGACTAGCGGGGTTGCGCGGCAGTTCTTC
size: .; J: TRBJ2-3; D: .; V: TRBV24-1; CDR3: CATSDSAVTQYF; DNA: TGTGCCACCAGTGATTCGGCAGTAACGCAGTATTTT
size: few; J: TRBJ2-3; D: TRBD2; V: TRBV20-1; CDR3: CSARGAGGMDTQYF; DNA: TGCAGTGCTAGGGGAGCGGGGGGGATGGATACGCAGTATTTT
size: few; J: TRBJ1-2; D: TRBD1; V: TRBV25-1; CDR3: CASSLVRDPTGTFYGYTF; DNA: TGTGCCAGCAGCCTCGTAAGGGATCCGACAGGGACTTTTTATGGCTACACCTTC
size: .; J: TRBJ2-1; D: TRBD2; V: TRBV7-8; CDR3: CASSWSSGGGNEQFF; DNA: TGTGCCAGCAGCTGGTCTAGCGGGGGAGGGAATGAGCAGTTCTTC
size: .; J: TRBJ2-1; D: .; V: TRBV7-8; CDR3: CASSHLREQFF; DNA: TGTGCCAGCAGCCACCTTAGGGAGCAGTTCTTC
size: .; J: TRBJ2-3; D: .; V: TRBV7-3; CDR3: CASSFEGGTDTQYF; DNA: TGTGCCAGCAGCTTTGAGGGGGGCACAGATACGCAGTATTTT
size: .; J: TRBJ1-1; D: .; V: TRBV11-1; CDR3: CASSPQDPILGMNTEAFF; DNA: TGTGCCAGCAGCCCACAGGACCCTATCCTCGGTATGAACACTGAAGCTTTCTTT
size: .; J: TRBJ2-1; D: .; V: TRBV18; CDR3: CASSPTSGNEQFF; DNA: TGTGCCAGCTCACCAACAAGTGGTAATGAGCAGTTCTTC
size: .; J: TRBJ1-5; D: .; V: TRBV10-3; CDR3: CAISGSGPEPQHF; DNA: TGTGCCATCAGTGGATCAGGGCCCGAGCCCCAGCATTTT
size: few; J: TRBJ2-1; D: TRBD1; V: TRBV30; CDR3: CAWSPKTGGLNEQFF; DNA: TGTGCCTGGAGTCCCAAGACAGGGGGCTTGAATGAGCAGTTCTTC
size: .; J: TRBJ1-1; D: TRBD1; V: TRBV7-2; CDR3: CASSRAGQRNTEAFF; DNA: TGTGCCAGCAGCCGCGCGGGACAGCGTAACACTGAAGCTTTCTTT
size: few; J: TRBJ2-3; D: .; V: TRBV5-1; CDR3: CASSPERNTDTQYF; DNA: TGCGCCAGCAGCCCCGAAAGGAACACAGATACGCAGTATTTT
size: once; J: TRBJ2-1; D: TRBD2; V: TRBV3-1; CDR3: CASSPTSAYNEQFF; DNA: TGTGCCAGCAGCCCGACTAGCGCGTACAATGAGCAGTTCTTC
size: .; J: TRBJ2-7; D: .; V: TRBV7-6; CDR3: CASSTRDGRRFYEQYF; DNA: TGTGCCAGCAGCACGAGGGACGGCCGACGATTCTACGAGCAGTACTTC
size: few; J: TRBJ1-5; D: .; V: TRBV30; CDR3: CAWSVRGSQPQHF; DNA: TGTGCCTGGAGTGTACGTGGGAGTCAGCCCCAGCATTTT
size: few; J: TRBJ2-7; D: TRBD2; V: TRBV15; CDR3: CATSIGGSVDEQYF; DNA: TGTGCCACCAGCATTGGCGGGAGTGTCGACGAGCAGTACTTC